This is a list of T cell receptor beta chains from one sample in a study of cytomegalovirus exposure and HLA in healthy donors. Only in-frame clones appear in the TCRdb table, and some are missing; sequencing was by immunoSEQ multiplex PCR. The sample contains fewer than 200,000 clones, roughly 82% of which appear only once. Sequencing input: PBMCs. The receptors were gathered from a woman in her 50s in good health and CMV-seropositive. Each CDR3 is given with its conserved first and last residue. A D gene is named only where the DNA matches it firmly. The size entry is marked missing in some rows and otherwise reads once, few, many or a size class.

abundance	v_gene	j_gene	d_gene	CDR3aa
-	TRBV5-1	TRBJ1-2	TRBD1	CASSPGGGSNVNGYTF
-	TRBV18	TRBJ1-6	-	CASSQEGNSPLHF
-	TRBV5-4	TRBJ1-2	TRBD1	CASSLPLKTGVGGYTF
-	TRBV9	TRBJ2-3	TRBD1	CASSVGTGQRDKDTQYF
-	TRBV25-1	TRBJ2-5	-	CASGDRTLQETQYF
-	TRBV9	TRBJ2-2	-	CASSVGGAGGELFF
few	TRBV27	TRBJ2-7	-	CASSLAQGYEQYF
-	TRBV9	TRBJ1-2	-	CASSVLFGRAYGYTF
-	TRBV19	TRBJ1-3	TRBD1	CASSGRQGSGNTIYF
-	TRBV5-1	TRBJ2-1	TRBD2	CASSVGLAEPNEQFF
-	TRBV7-8	TRBJ1-1	-	CASSLGENTEAFF
-	TRBV19	TRBJ1-5	-	CASSDSLDQPQHF
-	TRBV9	TRBJ2-5	-	CASSPRTDPVKETQYF
-	TRBV5-8	TRBJ2-7	-	CASSLGGGSSYEQYF
-	TRBV19	TRBJ1-1	-	CASSKSPGADTEAFF
-	TRBV5-6	TRBJ2-3	TRBD2	CASSLVTSGPDTQYF
-	TRBV6-5	TRBJ1-5	-	CASSRQLSNQPQHF
few	TRBV6-6	TRBJ1-5	-	CASSLPGYQPQHF
-	TRBV5-1	TRBJ1-1	TRBD1	CASALRQGHTEAFF
-	TRBV7-8	TRBJ1-1	TRBD1	CASSLRQGNTEAFF
-	TRBV2	TRBJ1-3	TRBD1	CASKKDRGLGNTIYF
-	TRBV5-1	TRBJ2-3	TRBD2	CASRERGGREDTQYF